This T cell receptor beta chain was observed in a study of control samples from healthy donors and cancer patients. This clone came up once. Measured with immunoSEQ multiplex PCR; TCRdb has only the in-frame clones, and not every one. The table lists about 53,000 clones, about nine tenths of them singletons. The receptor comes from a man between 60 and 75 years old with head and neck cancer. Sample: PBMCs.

CDR3 nucleotide sequence: TGTGCCTGGAGGGCCGGGGCCGGCACCGGGGAGCTGTTTTTT. It is translated as CAWRAGAGTGELFF. The gene calls are TRBV30 and TRBJ2-2; D may be TRBD1 or TRBD2 (5 bases each). Per germline, CDR1 GTSNPN and CDR2 SVGIG (reference sequence). Between the trimmed V and J ends, which lost 3 bases and 4 bases, there was a span of 12 bases. This CDR3 contains 14 residues.